The next 29 T cell receptor beta chains were all read from a single sample in a study of CD4 T cells in relation to SARS-CoV-2 and coronaviruses. CD4+ T cells from unexposed donors were obtained before the COVID-19 pandemic (2011-2018). CD4+ T cells were isolated from the cells after around 11 days of culture. No antigen has been identified for these receptors. The table came from immunoSEQ multiplex PCR; TCRdb's copy has only in-frame clones and leaves some out. The table shows 20,000 to 25,000 clones, with around 80% occurring only once. Sequenced: CD4+ T cells from PBMCs, cultured in vitro. The receptors here all came from a human donor in good health.

The gene calls are TRBV3-1 (or the pseudogene TRBV3-2) and TRBJ2-5; 7 bases are shared with TRBD2. Trimming took 1 base from V and 5 from J; bases not matched to a gene: 7. CDR1 is LGHDT and CDR2 is YNNKEL in the germline V gene (reference sequence). CDR3 size: 15 residues. CDR3: CASSQVRTRRETQYF. DNA for the CDR3: TGTGCCAGCAGCCAAGTTCGGACTAGACGGGAGACCCAGTACTTC.

This chain connects TRBV27 to TRBJ2-1, with 9 bases identical to TRBD2. This CDR3 is built from 17 residues. Trimming took 5 bases from V and 4 from J; bases not matched to a gene: 12. The germline CDR1 and CDR2 sequences are MNHEY and SMNVEV (reference sequence). CDR3 in DNA: TGTGCCAGCAGTAGAATCGCGACTAGCGGAAATTACAATGAGCAGTTCTTC. Amino acid sequence: CASSRIATSGNYNEQFF.

V gene TRBV7-2 combines with J gene TRBJ2-1; tentatively, D is TRBD1 (6 bases). Per the germline V gene, CDR1 is SGHTA and CDR2 is FQGNSA. The V end was cut by 0 bases, the J end by 7 bases, with 16 bases between. This CDR3 region has 16 residues. Written as DNA, the CDR3 is TGTGCCAGCAGCTTAGCGGGGCCAGGGGCTCGGAATGAGCAGTTCTTC. Protein sequence: CASSLAGPGARNEQFF.

The V and J genes are TRBV6-5 and TRBJ1-5; D uncertain. This CDR3 has 15 residues. Germline V gives CDR1 MNHEY, CDR2 SVGAGI. Deletions cut 5 bases from V and 0 bases from J, with 11 bases between. This CDR3 is CASSTRVFSNQPQHF. CDR3 DNA sequence: TGTGCCAGCAGTACCCGGGTGTTTAGCAATCAGCCCCAGCATTTT.

This chain joins TRBV20-1 and TRBJ2-7, with unresolved D. V was shortened by 1 base and J by 7 bases, with 8 bases between the two germline ends. The CDR3 length is 11 residues. Looked up from germline, CDR1 is DFQATT and CDR2 is SNEGSKA (reference sequence). The CDR3 coding sequence is TGCAGTGCTAGAGGCCTACGGGAGCAGTACTTC. Translated: CSARGLREQYF.

The chain recombines TRBV27 with TRBJ2-7, with no clear D. The V gene lost 4 bases and the J gene lost 3 bases, with 4 bases spanning the gap. This CDR3 is 11 amino acids long. The germline CDR1 and CDR2 sequences are MNHEY and SMNVEV (reference sequence). The CDR3 sequence is CASSSLYEQYF. The CDR3 DNA sequence: TGTGCCAGCAGTTCCCTCTACGAGCAGTACTTC.

The V call is TRBV10-3, the J call TRBJ2-5; 12 positions match TRBD2. V dropped 9 bases and J dropped 2; count of bases not matched to a gene: 4. The CDR3 has 14 amino acids. Germline V gene lookup returns CDR1 ENHRY and CDR2 SYGVKD. DNA of the CDR3: TGTGCCATTTCCGGACTAGCGGGACAAGAGACCCAGTACTTC. Its translation: CAISGLAGQETQYF.

This chain links TRBV7-2 with TRBJ2-2, with D possibly matching TRBD2 (6 bases). V lost 6 bases and J lost 4, with 12 bases in between. Per germline, CDR1 SGHTA and CDR2 FQGNSA. This CDR3 has 14 residues. This CDR3 is CASSPGLSTGELFF. In DNA, the CDR3 is TGTGCCAGCAGTCCGGGACTGAGCACCGGGGAGCTGTTTTTT.

The chain uses TRBV4-1 and TRBJ1-6; no clear D. CDR3 length equals 15 residues. Deletions cut 0 bases from V and 5 bases from J, with 8 bases between. CDR1 MGHRA and CDR2 YSYEKL come from the germline V gene. The CDR3 reads CASSQERPNNSPLHF. DNA for the CDR3: TGCGCCAGCAGCCAAGAGAGGCCAAATAATTCACCCCTCCACTTT.

The chain has TRBV30 and TRBJ1-2; possibly TRBD1 for D (5 bases). Trimming pared 3 bases from V and 0 bases from J, leaving 11 bases between. CDR1 is GTSNPN and CDR2 is SVGIG in the germline V gene (reference sequence). This CDR3 region has 14 residues. CDR3 sequence reads: CAWRQGTANYGYTF. For the CDR3, the DNA is TGTGCCTGGAGGCAGGGAACCGCTAACTATGGCTACACCTTC.

V gene TRBV14 combines with J gene TRBJ1-5; D not resolved. V shed 1 base and J shed 7 bases, with 5 bases lying between them. The CDR3 has 12 residues. Per germline, CDR1 SGHDN and CDR2 FVKESK. Here the CDR3 reads CASSQGPQPQHF. The CDR3 DNA reads TGTGCCAGCAGCCAAGGTCCCCAGCCCCAGCATTTT.

V usage is TRBV24-1 and J usage is TRBJ2-3, with a possible D match to TRBD2 (7 bases). The germline V gene encodes CDR1 KGHDR and CDR2 SFDVKD. CDR3 size: 16 residues. The V and J ends lost 3 bases and 4 bases respectively, with 16 bases between them. As DNA, the CDR3 is TGTGCCACCAGTGATAAGAGGAGGGAGGGGGCAGATACGCAGTATTTT. Amino acids: CATSDKRREGADTQYF.

This clone was detected a few times. The chain couples TRBV5-4 to TRBJ1-2; no clear D. Germline V gene sequence: CDR1 SGHNT, CDR2 YYREEE (reference sequence). The CDR3 is made up of 14 amino acids. V gave up 4 bases and J gave up 0 bases, with 10 bases separating them. This chain's CDR3 is CASSPTDTNYGYTF. The CDR3 DNA sequence: TGTGCCAGCAGCCCGACCGACACTAACTATGGCTACACCTTC.

This clone has only a few counts. J is TRBJ2-3 and V is TRBV3-1 (or the pseudogene TRBV3-2), with 7 bases that match TRBD2. V shed 0 bases and J 0 bases; nucleotides not matched to a gene: 6. The CDR3 has 17 residues. CDR1 and CDR2 (germline): LGHDT, YNNKEL (reference sequence). The CDR3 region is CASSQDWASGSTDTQYF. The CDR3, as DNA: TGTGCCAGCAGCCAAGATTGGGCTAGCGGTAGCACAGATACGCAGTATTTT.

The rearrangement links TRBV12-3 or TRBV12-4 to TRBJ2-7; D remains ambiguous. This CDR3 contains 11 residues. V lost 5 bases to trimming and J lost 3 bases, with 5 bases between them. CDR3 DNA sequence: TGTGCCAGCAGTCTAAACTACGAGCAGTACTTC. Residues: CASSLNYEQYF.

The V and J genes are TRBV24-1 and TRBJ1-2; D is ambiguous. Germline V gene sequence: CDR1 KGHDR, CDR2 SFDVKD. With 4 bases removed from V and 7 bases from J, the gap between germline ends came to 21 bases. The CDR3 is 16 amino acids. The CDR3 protein is CATSDHTITGRSGYTF. In DNA form, the CDR3 reads TGTGCCACCAGTGACCACACCATTACTGGTCGCAGTGGCTACACCTTC.

V usage is TRBV9 and J usage is TRBJ1-6; D gene unclear. CDR3 length: 14 amino acids. Trimming removed 4 bases from V and 9 bases from J, with 14 bases in between. Germline V gene data show CDR1 as SGDLS and CDR2 as YYNGEE. The CDR3 nucleotides read TGTGCCAGCAGCCCCGGACTGGGTACTTCACCCCTCCACTTT. This codes for CASSPGLGTSPLHF. The full variable domain, completed using reference TRBV9 and TRBJ1-6, is DSGVTQTPKHLITATGQRVTLRCSPRSGDLSVYWYQQSLDQGLQFLIQYYNGEERAKGNILERFSAQQFPDLHSELNLSSLELGDSALYFCASSPGLGTSPLHFGNGTRLTVT.

This chain connects TRBV5-4 to TRBJ2-5; D remains ambiguous. Between the trimmed V and J ends, which lost 1 base and 4 bases, there was a span of 8 bases. This CDR3 spans 13 amino acids. From germline, CDR1 is SGHNT and CDR2 YYREEE (reference sequence). CDR3 sequence reads: CASSLKAGETQYF. DNA for the CDR3: TGTGCCAGCAGCTTGAAGGCAGGAGAGACCCAGTACTTC.

This chain links TRBV11-2 with TRBJ2-2; D ambiguous. V was clipped by 1 base and J by 2 bases, with 20 bases between them. The germline V gene encodes CDR1 SGHAT and CDR2 FQNNGV. This CDR3 is 19 amino acids long. CDR3 bases: TGTGCCAGCAGCTTAGGACTCGGTGGCCTAGTCAGAAACACCGGGGAGCTGTTTTTT. Its translation: CASSLGLGGLVRNTGELFF.

The rearrangement uses TRBV2 and TRBJ2-5; 11 bases fit TRBD2. Germline V gives CDR1 SNHLY, CDR2 FYNNEI. CDR3 length equals 14 residues. V shed 3 bases, J shed 5 bases, and the junction held 2 bases outside the gene matches. Here the CDR3 reads CASSEASGRETQYF. Here the CDR3 DNA reads TGTGCCAGCAGTGAGGCTAGCGGGAGGGAGACCCAGTACTTC.

The chain couples TRBV5-1 to TRBJ2-3; no clear D gene. Germline CDR1 is SGHRS and CDR2 is YFSETQ. V was pared by 0 bases and J by 0 bases, with 8 bases between. The CDR3 loop spans 15 amino acids. The CDR3 reads CASSLDRPSTDTQYF. As DNA, the CDR3 is TGCGCCAGCAGCTTGGACAGACCTAGCACAGATACGCAGTATTTT.

This chain links TRBV15 with TRBJ1-4; D unresolved. Germline CDR1 is LNHNV and CDR2 is YYDKDF (reference sequence). This CDR3 is 14 amino acids long. V was cut by 1 base and J by 4 bases, with 7 bases left in between. The CDR3 loop reads CATSRARSNEKLFF. The CDR3 region has the DNA TGTGCCACCAGCAGAGCACGGAGTAATGAAAAACTGTTTTTT.

The CDR3 region is CASSQNGLAGTITYEQYF. The CDR3 nucleotides are TGCGCCAGCAGTCAAAATGGACTAGCGGGAACGATTACCTACGAGCAGTACTTC. The V gene is TRBV23-1, the J gene TRBJ2-7; 12 bases align to TRBD2. TRBV23-1 is designated an ORF whose function remains uncertain. The junction had 10 bases not matched to a gene; V was cut back by 2 bases and J by 2 bases. This CDR3 spans 18 amino acids.

This chain joins TRBV6-5 and TRBJ2-3, with unresolved D. Trimming cost V 5 bases and J 2 bases, with 11 bases left between them. CDR1 is MNHEY, CDR2 SVGAGI, per germline. The CDR3 contains 14 residues. Here the CDR3 reads CASSPKGHTDTQYF. In DNA, the CDR3 is TGTGCCAGCAGTCCTAAGGGCCACACAGATACGCAGTATTTT.

The rearrangement links TRBV2 to TRBJ2-7, with D perhaps TRBD1 (6 bases). Trimming pared 7 bases from V and 7 bases from J, leaving 11 bases between. The germline V gene encodes CDR1 SNHLY and CDR2 FYNNEI. The CDR3 consists of 11 residues. The CDR3 region is CASMGQGEQYF. DNA of the CDR3: TGTGCCAGCATGGGGCAGGGGGAGCAGTACTTC.

The chain joins TRBV5-1 to TRBJ2-2; maybe TRBD1 (5 bases). Germline V lookup: CDR1 SGHRS, CDR2 YFSETQ. Trimming shortened V by 4 bases and J by 6 bases, and 7 bases separated the two germline ends. This CDR3 has 12 residues. CDR3 sequence (DNA): TGCGCCAGCAGCGAGACAGCCGGGGAGCTGTTTTTT. Encoded protein: CASSETAGELFF.

The chain has TRBV30 and TRBJ2-7, with 8 bases lining up with TRBD2. The CDR3 loop spans 15 amino acids. Germline CDR1 is GTSNPN and CDR2 is SVGIG (reference sequence). With V trimmed by 5 bases and J by 0 bases, 9 bases remained unmatched. CDR3 bases: TGTGCCTGGGTACGTGCTAGCGGGCTCTCCTACGAGCAGTACTTC. Translating it yields CAWVRASGLSYEQYF.

V gene TRBV3-1 (or the pseudogene TRBV3-2) combines with J gene TRBJ2-7; D gene uncertain. V dropped 0 bases and J dropped 3 bases, with 3 bases sitting between them. In germline, CDR1 is LGHDT, CDR2 YNNKEL (reference sequence). The CDR3 loop spans 12 amino acids. The CDR3 spells CASSQDGYEQYF. CDR3 coding DNA: TGTGCCAGCAGCCAAGATGGCTACGAGCAGTACTTC.

J is TRBJ1-6 and V is TRBV2, with unresolved D. CDR3 length: 14 residues. The V end was cut by 7 bases, the J end by 6 bases, with 13 bases between. Germline V lookup: CDR1 SNHLY, CDR2 FYNNEI. CDR3 protein: CASKLEDGNSPLHF. The CDR3 region has the DNA TGTGCCAGCAAGCTGGAGGACGGTAATTCACCCCTCCACTTT.